The 23 T cell receptor beta chains listed next were all sequenced from one sample in a study of OX40 agonist ivuxolimab in advanced cancers. Measured with immunoSEQ multiplex PCR; TCRdb has only the in-frame clones, and not every one. This sample carries 50,000 to 65,000 clones, 70% to 90% of them seen once, and the ten largest clones take 0.6% to 0.8%. Here the sequenced sample was CD4+ or CD8+ T cells sorted from blood, taken in a trial of the OX40 agonist ivuxolimab. These receptors all come from an adult with an advanced solid tumor such as melanoma, head and neck, liver or kidney cancer.

This clone has just a few counts. The rearrangement joins TRBV11-2 to TRBJ2-7; D gene uncertain. CDR3 length: 13 residues. Germline V gives CDR1 SGHAT, CDR2 FQNNGV. V was clipped by 2 bases and J by 13 bases, with 18 bases between them. The CDR3 here is CASSLPRTYERYF. The CDR3 coding sequence is TGTGCCAGCAGCTTACCCAGAACTTACGAGCGATACTTC. Full variable domain (outside the CDR3, taken from reference TRBV11-2 and TRBJ2-7): EAGVAQSPRYKIIEKRQSVAFWCNPISGHATLYWYQQILGQGPKLLIQFQNNGVVDDSQLPKDRFSAERLKGVDSTLKIQPAKLEDSAVYLCASSLPRTYERYFGPGTRLTVT.

The rearrangement uses TRBV6-4 and TRBJ2-1, with TRBD1 as a possible D gene (6 bases). The CDR3 runs to 14 residues. Germline V gives CDR1 MRHNA, CDR2 SNTAGT. Deletions cut 4 bases from V and 6 bases from J, with 13 bases between. The CDR3, as DNA: TGTGCCAGCAGTGCAGGGGCCGGGATCAATGAGCAGTTCTTC. Its translation: CASSAGAGINEQFF.

The chain's CDR3 is CAISERGRGTGELFF. CDR3 DNA sequence: TGTGCCATCAGTGAACGAGGGAGGGGCACCGGGGAGCTGTTTTTT. J is TRBJ2-2 and V is TRBV10-3; 7 bases match TRBD2. This CDR3 contains 15 residues. The germline V gene encodes CDR1 ENHRY and CDR2 SYGVKD. V was pared by 3 bases and J by 4 bases, with 5 bases of the junction left unmatched.

The chain links TRBV19 to TRBJ1-5, with D tentatively TRBD1 (5 bases). The CDR3 length is 14 residues. V dropped 3 bases and J dropped 5 bases, with 11 bases sitting between them. Germline CDR1 and CDR2: LNHDA and SQIVND (reference sequence). The CDR3 is CASSMGRRDQPQHF. The CDR3 DNA is TGTGCCAGTAGTATGGGACGTAGGGATCAGCCCCAGCATTTT. The variable domain in full, with the rest retrieved from reference TRBV19 and TRBJ1-5, is DGGITQSPKYLFRKEGQNVTLSCEQNLNHDAMYWYRQDPGQGLRLIYYSQIVNDFQKGDIAEGYSVSREKKESFPLTVTSAQKNPTAFYLCASSMGRRDQPQHFGDGTRLSIL.

The V gene is TRBV6-5, the J gene TRBJ1-1; TRBD1 matches 8 bases. The CDR3 length is 14 residues. CDR1 and CDR2 (germline): MNHEY, SVGAGI. The J segment lost 4 bases and the V segment lost 6 bases, leaving 7 bases of the junction unmatched. CDR3 sequence reads: CASRGTGEGTEAFF. As DNA, the CDR3 is TGTGCCAGCAGGGGGACAGGAGAAGGCACTGAAGCTTTCTTT.

CDR3 in amino acids: CASSLSYRVDWPQHF. The CDR3 DNA reads TGTGCCAGCAGTCTCTCTTACAGGGTCGACTGGCCCCAGCATTTT. The chain has TRBV6-6 and TRBJ1-5; D may be TRBD1 (6 bases). Germline CDR1 is MNHNY and CDR2 is SVGAGI (reference sequence). V dropped 5 bases and J dropped 9 bases, with 20 bases sitting between them. The CDR3 loop spans 15 amino acids.

The gene calls are TRBV5-4 and TRBJ1-6, with TRBD1 matching over 9 bases. Germline CDR1 and CDR2: SGHNT and YYREEE (reference sequence). This CDR3 is built from 15 residues. With V trimmed by 4 bases and J by 8 bases, 7 bases remained unmatched. CDR3 DNA sequence: TGTGCCAGCAGCGGGGGACAGGGATCTGATTCACCCCTCCACTTT. This sequence encodes CASSGGQGSDSPLHF.

The chain carries TRBV5-5 and TRBJ2-1, with D perhaps matching TRBD1 (5 bases). This CDR3 contains 16 residues. The germline V gene has CDR1 SGHKS and CDR2 YYEKEE (reference sequence). The V gene lost 1 base and the J gene lost 5 bases, with 16 bases spanning the gap. The CDR3 bases are TGTGCCAGCAGCTTGTTCGTGATGGGGCCCAACAATGAGCAGTTCTTC. It encodes CASSLFVMGPNNEQFF.

This clone was seen once. The chain combines TRBV2 with TRBJ2-5; D not resolved. CDR3 size: 14 residues. The germline CDR1 and CDR2 sequences are SNHLY and FYNNEI. The ends were cut back, 6 bases at V and 2 bases at J, with 13 bases in the middle. The CDR3 region has the DNA TGTGCCAGCAGCAACACTCGGACGCAAGAGACCCAGTACTTC. Encoded protein: CASSNTRTQETQYF.

This clone was counted only a few times. The V and J genes are TRBV7-2 and TRBJ1-2, with D perhaps TRBD1 (5 bases). Germline CDR1 is SGHTA and CDR2 is FQGNSA. Deletions cut 3 bases from V and 2 bases from J, with 13 bases between. The CDR3 consists of 15 residues. As DNA, the CDR3 is TGTGCCAGCAGCTTGGGGGGTATAGGCAACTATGGCTACACCTTC. This codes for CASSLGGIGNYGYTF.

V and J are TRBV2 and TRBJ2-3; 7 nucleotides agree with TRBD2. CDR1 is SNHLY, CDR2 FYNNEI, per germline. CDR3 size: 15 residues. With V trimmed by 6 bases and J by 0 bases, 6 bases remained unmatched. DNA of the CDR3: TGTGCCAGCAGAAACGGGGGGTCTAGCACAGATACGCAGTATTTT. Residues: CASRNGGSSTDTQYF.

This chain joins TRBV6-5 and TRBJ2-2; possible D gene TRBD1, 5 bases. The CDR3 loop spans 14 amino acids. Germline V gives CDR1 MNHEY, CDR2 SVGAGI. V gave up 4 bases and J gave up 6 bases, with 12 bases separating them. Written as DNA, the CDR3 is TGTGCCAGCAGTTCCGATAGGGGCTCCGGGGAGCTGTTTTTT. It encodes CASSSDRGSGELFF.

The sample holds a few counts of this clone. The chain combines TRBV6-1 with TRBJ1-1; 7 positions agree with TRBD1. The V gene end was trimmed by 8 bases and the J gene end by 3 bases; junction bases not matched to a gene: 6. Germline-derived CDR1 and CDR2 are MNHNS and SASEGT. CDR3 length: 13 residues. The CDR3 bases are TGTGCCAGCGGTACCAGGGGGGACACTGAAGCTTTCTTT. Amino acids: CASGTRGDTEAFF.

Notes on this clone: The sample holds other DNA sequences that translate to the same CDR3. This rearrangement joins TRBV5-6 to TRBJ2-2, with D possibly matching TRBD2 (7 bases). V dropped 0 bases and J dropped 3 bases, with 12 bases sitting between them. CDR1 and CDR2 from the germline V gene are SGHDT and YYEEEE. This CDR3 is built from 16 residues. CDR3 DNA sequence: TGTGCCAGCAGCTTGGGGGGGGGCCTCTACACCGGGGAGCTGTTTTTT. Amino acids: CASSLGGGLYTGELFF.

The gene calls are TRBV7-2 and TRBJ2-1; maybe TRBD2 (6 bases). Germline CDR1 reads SGHTA; CDR2 reads FQGNSA. There are 14 residues in the CDR3. The V and J ends lost 8 bases and 2 bases respectively, with 13 bases between them. The CDR3 here is CASSHGGTYNEQFF. CDR3 nucleotides: TGTGCCAGCTCCCACGGCGGGACCTACAATGAGCAGTTCTTC. Supplemented by reference TRBV7-2 and TRBJ2-1, the full variable domain reads GAGVSQSPSNKVTEKGKDVELRCDPISGHTALYWYRQSLGQGLEFLIYFQGNSAPDKSGLPSDRFSAERTGGSVSTLTIQRTQQEDSAVYLCASSHGGTYNEQFFGPGTRLTVL.

A single count supports this clone. V and J are TRBV6-5 and TRBJ2-2, with 8 bases fitting TRBD1. CDR3 length: 15 amino acids. With V trimmed by 6 bases and J by 1 base, 4 bases remained unmatched. Germline V lookup: CDR1 MNHEY, CDR2 SVGAGI. CDR3 in amino acids: CASRHGTGNTGELFF. In DNA, the CDR3 is TGTGCCAGCAGACATGGGACAGGGAACACCGGGGAGCTGTTTTTT.

The rearrangement joins TRBV19 to TRBJ1-2, with 8 bases aligning to TRBD1. Germline-derived CDR1 and CDR2 are LNHDA and SQIVND (reference sequence). This CDR3 is 15 amino acids long. V was pared by 4 bases and J by 3 bases, with 7 bases of the junction left unmatched. This CDR3 is CASSTTGVTHYGYTF. The CDR3 region has the DNA TGTGCCAGTAGTACGACAGGGGTGACCCACTATGGCTACACCTTC. Combining the CDR3 with reference TRBV19 and TRBJ1-2 gives the whole variable domain DGGITQSPKYLFRKEGQNVTLSCEQNLNHDAMYWYRQDPGQGLRLIYYSQIVNDFQKGDIAEGYSVSREKKESFPLTVTSAQKNPTAFYLCASSTTGVTHYGYTFGSGTRLTVV.

This clone was counted between two and nine times. The chain couples TRBV6-1 to TRBJ1-6; possible D gene TRBD1, 5 bases. The CDR3 is made up of 14 amino acids. In germline, CDR1 is MNHNS, CDR2 SASEGT. Trimming pared 10 bases from V and 1 base from J, leaving 11 bases between. This chain's CDR3 is CATGTASYNSPLHF. CDR3 DNA: TGTGCCACAGGGACGGCGTCCTATAATTCACCCCTCCACTTT.

V usage is TRBV15 and J usage is TRBJ2-2, with TRBD1 matching over 7 bases. Germline trimming cut 8 bases from V and 3 bases from J; bases unmatched to any gene: 6. CDR3 size: 14 residues. The germline gives CDR1 LNHNV, CDR2 YYDKDF (reference sequence). CDR3 in DNA: TGTGCCACCGCAACCGGGACAGACACCGGGGAGCTGTTTTTT. Its protein product is CATATGTDTGELFF.

The chain links TRBV11-1 to TRBJ2-1, with 7 bases fitting TRBD2. In germline, CDR1 is SGHAT, CDR2 FQDESV (reference sequence). The CDR3 sequence is 15 residues long. The V and J ends lost 4 bases and 2 bases, in that order; junction bases with no gene match: 5. For the CDR3, the DNA is TGTGCCAGCAGCTCGGGGGGTAGCGCCTACAATGAGCAGTTCTTC. It translates to CASSSGGSAYNEQFF.

The CDR3 bases are TGTGCCAGTACCGAAACGGGAGGTGGCGAGCAGTACTTC. This translates into CASTETGGGEQYF. The rearrangement uses TRBV19 and TRBJ2-7; 7 positions match TRBD2. The CDR3 sequence is 13 residues long. Germline CDR1 reads LNHDA; CDR2 reads SQIVND (reference sequence). Trimming cost V 7 bases and J 6 bases; bases outside gene matches: 9.

This CDR3 is CASSLDVRTNNSPLHF. Written as DNA, the CDR3 is TGCGCCAGCAGCTTGGATGTCAGAACGAATAATTCACCCCTCCACTTT. The chain carries TRBV5-1 and TRBJ1-6; no reliable D call. CDR1 and CDR2 from the germline V gene are SGHRS and YFSETQ. The V and J ends lost 0 bases and 5 bases respectively, with 12 bases between them. This CDR3 region has 16 residues.

Sample share makes this clone medium-sized (0.01 to 0.1%). The chain has TRBV21-1 and TRBJ1-1. TRBV21-1 is termed a pseudogene. The CDR3 length is 13 residues. CDR3 coding DNA: TGTGCCAGCCGCCTTTGGGGGGACACTGAAGCTTTCTTT. Its protein is CASRLWGDTEAFF.